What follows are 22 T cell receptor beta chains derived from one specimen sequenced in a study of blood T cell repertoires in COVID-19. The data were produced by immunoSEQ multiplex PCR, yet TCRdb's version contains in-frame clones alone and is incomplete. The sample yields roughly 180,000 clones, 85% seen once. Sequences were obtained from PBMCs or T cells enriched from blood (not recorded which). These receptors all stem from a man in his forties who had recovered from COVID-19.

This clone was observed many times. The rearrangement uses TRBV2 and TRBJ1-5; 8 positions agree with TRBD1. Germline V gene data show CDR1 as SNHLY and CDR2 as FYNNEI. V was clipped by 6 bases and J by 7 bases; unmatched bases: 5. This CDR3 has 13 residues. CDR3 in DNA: TGTGCCAGCAGCGGACAGGGTTTCCAGCCCCAGCATTTT. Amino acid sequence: CASSGQGFQPQHF.

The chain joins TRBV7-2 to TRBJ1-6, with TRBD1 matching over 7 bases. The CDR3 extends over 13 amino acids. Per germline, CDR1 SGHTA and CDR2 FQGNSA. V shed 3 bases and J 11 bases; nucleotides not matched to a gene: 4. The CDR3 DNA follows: TGTGCCAGCAGCTTCTATGGACAGGCACCCCTCCACTTT. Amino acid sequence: CASSFYGQAPLHF.

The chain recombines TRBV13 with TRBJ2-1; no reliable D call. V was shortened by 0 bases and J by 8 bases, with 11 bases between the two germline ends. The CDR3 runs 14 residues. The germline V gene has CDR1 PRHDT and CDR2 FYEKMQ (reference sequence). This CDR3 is CASSLGEHRYEQFF. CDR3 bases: TGTGCCAGCAGCTTAGGGGAGCACCGGTATGAGCAGTTCTTC.

CDR3 bases: TGTGCCAGCAGCGTAGACCCCACTTCCAAGGGGGCACCCCTCCACTTT. It specifies CASSVDPTSKGAPLHF. The chain joins TRBV9 to TRBJ1-6, with a possible D match to TRBD1 (6 bases). Germline V gene data show CDR1 as SGDLS and CDR2 as YYNGEE. V was trimmed by 0 bases and J by 11 bases, leaving 18 bases between them. This CDR3 has 16 amino acids.

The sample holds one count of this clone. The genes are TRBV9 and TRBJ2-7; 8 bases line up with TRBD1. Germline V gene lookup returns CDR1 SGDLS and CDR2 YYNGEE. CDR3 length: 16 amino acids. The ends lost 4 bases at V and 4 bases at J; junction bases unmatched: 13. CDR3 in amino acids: CASSPKFSTGDYEQYF. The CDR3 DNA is TGTGCCAGCAGCCCCAAATTCTCGACAGGGGATTACGAGCAGTACTTC.

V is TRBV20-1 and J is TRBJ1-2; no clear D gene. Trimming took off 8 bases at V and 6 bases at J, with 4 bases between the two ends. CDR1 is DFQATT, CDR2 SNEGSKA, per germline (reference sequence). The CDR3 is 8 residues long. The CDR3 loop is CSLDGYTF. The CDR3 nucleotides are TGCAGTCTAGATGGCTACACCTTC.

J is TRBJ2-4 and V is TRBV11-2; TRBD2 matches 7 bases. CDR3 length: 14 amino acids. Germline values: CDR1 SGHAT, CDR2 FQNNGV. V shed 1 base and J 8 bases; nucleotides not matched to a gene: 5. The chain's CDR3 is CASSLGWGGDIQYF. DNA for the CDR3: TGTGCCAGCAGCTTAGGTTGGGGAGGGGACATTCAGTACTTC.

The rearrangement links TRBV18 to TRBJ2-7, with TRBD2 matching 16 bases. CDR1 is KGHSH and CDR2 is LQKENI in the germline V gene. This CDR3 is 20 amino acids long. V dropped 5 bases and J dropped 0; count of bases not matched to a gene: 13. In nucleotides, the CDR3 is TGTGCCAGCTCATTAATTAGCCCGGGACTAGCGGGAGGGCCCTCCTACGAGCAGTACTTC. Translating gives CASSLISPGLAGGPSYEQYF.

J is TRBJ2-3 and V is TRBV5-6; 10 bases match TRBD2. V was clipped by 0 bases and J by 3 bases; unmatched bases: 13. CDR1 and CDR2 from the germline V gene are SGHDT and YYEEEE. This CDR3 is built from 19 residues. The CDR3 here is CASSLAKWWTSGLTDTQYF. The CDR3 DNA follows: TGTGCCAGCAGCTTGGCCAAGTGGTGGACTAGCGGATTAACAGATACGCAGTATTTT.

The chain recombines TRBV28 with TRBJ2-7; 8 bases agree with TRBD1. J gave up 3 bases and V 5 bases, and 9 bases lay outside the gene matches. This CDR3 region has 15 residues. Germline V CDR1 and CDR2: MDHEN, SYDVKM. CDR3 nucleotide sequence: TGTGCCAGCAGTCCTATGGACAGGGCAGGCTACGAGCAGTACTTC. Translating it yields CASSPMDRAGYEQYF.

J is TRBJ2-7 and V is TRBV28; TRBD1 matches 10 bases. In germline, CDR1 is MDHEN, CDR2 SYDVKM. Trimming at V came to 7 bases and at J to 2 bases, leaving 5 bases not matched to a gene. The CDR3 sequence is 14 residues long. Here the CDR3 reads CASTTGTGAYEQYF. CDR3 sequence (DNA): TGTGCCAGCACTACCGGGACAGGGGCCTACGAGCAGTACTTC.

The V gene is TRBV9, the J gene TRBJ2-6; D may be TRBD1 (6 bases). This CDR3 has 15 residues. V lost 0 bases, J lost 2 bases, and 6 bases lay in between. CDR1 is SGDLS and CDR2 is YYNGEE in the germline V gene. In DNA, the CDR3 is TGTGCCAGCAGCGTAGGGGGGCCTGGGGCCAACGTCCTGACTTTC. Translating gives CASSVGGPGANVLTF.

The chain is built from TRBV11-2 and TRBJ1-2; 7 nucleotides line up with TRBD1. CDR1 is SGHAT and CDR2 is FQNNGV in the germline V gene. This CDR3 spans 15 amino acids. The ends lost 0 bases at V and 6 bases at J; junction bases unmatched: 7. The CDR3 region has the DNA TGTGCCAGCAGCTTAGACCCGACAGGGACGAATGGCTACACCTTC. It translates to CASSLDPTGTNGYTF.

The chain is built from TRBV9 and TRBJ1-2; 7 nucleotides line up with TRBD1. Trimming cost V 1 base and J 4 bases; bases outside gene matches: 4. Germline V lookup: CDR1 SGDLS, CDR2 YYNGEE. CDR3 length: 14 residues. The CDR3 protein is CASSVRQGSYGYTF. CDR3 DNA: TGTGCCAGCAGCGTAAGACAGGGCAGCTATGGCTACACCTTC.

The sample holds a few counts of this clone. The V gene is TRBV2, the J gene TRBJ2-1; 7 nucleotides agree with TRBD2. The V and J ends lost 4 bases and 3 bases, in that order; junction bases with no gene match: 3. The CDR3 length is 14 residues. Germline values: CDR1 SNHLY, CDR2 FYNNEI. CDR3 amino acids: CASSGSGGYNEQFF. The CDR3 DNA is TGTGCCAGCAGTGGGTCGGGAGGCTACAATGAGCAGTTCTTC.

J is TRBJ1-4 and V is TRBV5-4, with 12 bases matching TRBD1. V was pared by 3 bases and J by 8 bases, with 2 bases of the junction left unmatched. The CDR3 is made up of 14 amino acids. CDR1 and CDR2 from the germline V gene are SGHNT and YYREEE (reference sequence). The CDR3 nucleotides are TGTGCCAGCAGCTGGGACAGGGGGCAGGAAAAACTGTTTTTT. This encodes CASSWDRGQEKLFF.

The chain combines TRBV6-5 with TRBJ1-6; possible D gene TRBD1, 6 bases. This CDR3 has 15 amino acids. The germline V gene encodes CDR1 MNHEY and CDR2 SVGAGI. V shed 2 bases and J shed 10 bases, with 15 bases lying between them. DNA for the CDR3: TGTGCCAGCAGTTACGATCGGGGGGCAGGATCACCCCTCCACTTT. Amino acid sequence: CASSYDRGAGSPLHF.

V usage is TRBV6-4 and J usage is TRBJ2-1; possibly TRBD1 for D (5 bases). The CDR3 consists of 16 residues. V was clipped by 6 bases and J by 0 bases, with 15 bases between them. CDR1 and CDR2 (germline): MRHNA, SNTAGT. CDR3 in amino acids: CASSVRTQTSYNEQFF. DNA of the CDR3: TGTGCCAGCAGCGTCAGGACACAAACCTCCTACAATGAGCAGTTCTTC.

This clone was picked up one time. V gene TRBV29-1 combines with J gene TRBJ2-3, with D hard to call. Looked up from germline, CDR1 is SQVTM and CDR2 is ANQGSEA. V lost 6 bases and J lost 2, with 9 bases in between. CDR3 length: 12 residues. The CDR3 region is CSVQRPTDTQYF. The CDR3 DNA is TGCAGCGTGCAGCGCCCCACAGATACGCAGTATTTT.

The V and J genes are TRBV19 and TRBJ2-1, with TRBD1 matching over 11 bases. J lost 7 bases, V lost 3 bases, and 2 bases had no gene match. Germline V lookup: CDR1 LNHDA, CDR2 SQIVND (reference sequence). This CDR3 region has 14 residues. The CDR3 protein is CASSIRDRGNEQFF. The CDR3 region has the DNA TGTGCCAGTAGTATTCGGGACAGGGGGAATGAGCAGTTCTTC. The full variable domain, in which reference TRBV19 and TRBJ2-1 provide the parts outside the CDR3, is DGGITQSPKYLFRKEGQNVTLSCEQNLNHDAMYWYRQDPGQGLRLIYYSQIVNDFQKGDIAEGYSVSREKKESFPLTVTSAQKNPTAFYLCASSIRDRGNEQFFGPGTRLTVL.

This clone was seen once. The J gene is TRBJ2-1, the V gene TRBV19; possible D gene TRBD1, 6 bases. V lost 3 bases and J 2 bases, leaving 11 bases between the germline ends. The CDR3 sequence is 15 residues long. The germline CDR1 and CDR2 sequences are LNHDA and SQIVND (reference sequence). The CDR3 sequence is CASSMDQGTYNEQFF. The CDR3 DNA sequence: TGTGCCAGTAGTATGGACCAGGGGACCTACAATGAGCAGTTCTTC.

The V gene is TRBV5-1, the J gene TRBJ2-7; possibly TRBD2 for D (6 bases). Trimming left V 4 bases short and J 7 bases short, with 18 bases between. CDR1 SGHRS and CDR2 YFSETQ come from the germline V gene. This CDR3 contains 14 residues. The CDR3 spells CASSPPGTLGEQYF. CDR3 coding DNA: TGCGCCAGCAGCCCACCGGGGACTTTAGGGGAGCAGTACTTC.